These 5 T cell receptor beta chains were sequenced from one sample in a study of blood T cell repertoires in COVID-19. The protocol was immunoSEQ multiplex PCR, while the TCRdb copy is restricted to in-frame clones and leaves out a portion. There are about 260,000 clones in the sample; 87% occur only once, and roughly 1.6% lies in the top ten. Sequenced: peripheral blood. These receptors were collected from a middle-aged woman who had recovered from COVID-19.

This clone was recorded only once. The rearrangement joins TRBV19 to TRBJ1-4; D gene ambiguous. Deletions cut 7 bases from V and 8 bases from J, with 11 bases between. Germline V CDR1 and CDR2: LNHDA, SQIVND (reference sequence). CDR3 length equals 12 residues. CDR3 region: CASNYREEKLFF. CDR3 nucleotides: TGTGCCAGTAATTATCGGGAGGAAAAACTGTTTTTT.

A single count supports this clone. The chain couples TRBV5-5 to TRBJ1-3; 7 positions match TRBD1. CDR3 length: 14 residues. J gave up 2 bases and V 5 bases, and 4 bases lay outside the gene matches. Germline V lookup: CDR1 SGHKS, CDR2 YYEKEE (reference sequence). In nucleotides, the CDR3 is TGTGCCAGCAGTTCAGACAGGGCTGGAAACACCATATATTTT. Protein: CASSSDRAGNTIYF.

The genes are TRBV5-1 and TRBJ1-1; TRBD1 agrees at 8 bases. The trim removed 3 bases at V and 0 bases at J, leaving 4 bases unmatched. The CDR3 consists of 15 residues. The V gene's germline CDR1 is SGHRS and CDR2 YFSETQ. CDR3 region: CASSSLDRVNTEAFF. CDR3 bases: TGCGCCAGCAGCTCCCTGGACAGGGTGAACACTGAAGCTTTCTTT.

This chain joins TRBV3-1 (or the pseudogene TRBV3-2) and TRBJ1-2; D ambiguous. This CDR3 is built from 13 residues. The ends were cut back, 0 bases at V and 4 bases at J, with 6 bases in the middle. CDR1 is LGHDT, CDR2 YNNKEL, per germline (reference sequence). This CDR3 reads CASSQDIGYGYTF. The CDR3 coding sequence is TGTGCCAGCAGCCAAGATATCGGCTATGGCTACACCTTC.

This clone has just a few counts. The gene calls are TRBV28 and TRBJ1-1, with 7 bases fitting TRBD1. Per germline, CDR1 MDHEN and CDR2 SYDVKM. V lost 5 bases to trimming and J lost 9 bases; unmatched junction nucleotides: 3. This CDR3 has 11 amino acids. The CDR3 sequence is CASSPGQKAFF. Written as DNA, the CDR3 is TGTGCCAGCAGTCCGGGACAGAAAGCTTTCTTT.